This T cell receptor (beta chain) was sequenced during a study of vaccination effects on CD4 cells after COVID-19. Whole-study context: In culture with 9.5 to 10 IU/ml IL-2 and 9 to 10 ug/ml peptides, PBMC were grown at some 2 million per well.

CDR1 is KGHSH and CDR2 is LQKENI in the germline V gene. The V end was cut by 0 bases, the J end by 7 bases, with 15 bases between. The CDR3 is made up of 15 amino acids. Of note for this clone: Antigen unknown.

The study, taken as a whole, reports: By a late point after vaccination, infection- and vaccine-induced clones had shrunk markedly through clonal contraction.

TCRdb's table, derived via immunoSEQ multiplex PCR, lists solely in-frame clones and lacks some. The sample includes tens of thousands of clones, roughly 73% of them seen just once. Following 10 days of culture, CD4+ T cells were isolated. Vaccine recipients lacked prior SARS-CoV-2 infection and had negative nucleocapsid antibodies. Replacing half the medium with IL-2 medium was done on days 3 and 7. The chain recombines TRBV18 with TRBJ1-1, with D unclear. Sequenced here: CD4+ T cells from PBMCs cultured without peptide, sampled before COVID-19 vaccination. The sequence was obtained from a human donor who received a COVID-19 vaccine. In DNA form, the CDR3 reads TGTGCCAGCTCACCACCTAATCCCTCAGGTGATGAAGCTTTCTTT. Encoded protein: CASSPPNPSGDEAFF.